A single sample is the source of the 22 T cell receptor beta chains below, sequenced in a study of shared clonotypes between healthy human individuals. Produced via immunoSEQ multiplex PCR; TCRdb's table is partial and in-frame only. This table has about 2 million clones, roughly 95% appearing once. Naive CD8 cells were CD45RO-negative, positively selected for CCR7, excluding terminally differentiated effector memory CD45RA+ cells. Material for sequencing was naive CD8+ T cells sorted from blood. These receptors came from a man between 18 and 35 years old in good health.

The J gene is TRBJ2-1, the V gene TRBV5-6, with 13 bases fitting TRBD2. The CDR3 contains 17 residues. V was pared by 0 bases and J by 6 bases, with 6 bases of the junction left unmatched. Germline CDR1 and CDR2: SGHDT and YYEEEE. The CDR3 protein is CASSLELAGGPSNEQFF. The CDR3 coding sequence is TGTGCCAGCAGCTTGGAACTAGCGGGAGGGCCTTCCAATGAGCAGTTCTTC.

The rearrangement links TRBV4-1 to TRBJ2-7; unclear D gene. Trimming pared 5 bases from V and 0 bases from J, leaving 11 bases between. Germline V lookup: CDR1 MGHRA, CDR2 YSYEKL. This CDR3 is built from 14 residues. CDR3 sequence reads: CASSARPASYEQYF. As DNA, the CDR3 is TGCGCCAGCAGCGCCCGGCCGGCCTCCTACGAGCAGTACTTC.

The V gene is TRBV7-8, the J gene TRBJ2-5, with D unresolved. The CDR3 runs to 14 residues. The V and J ends lost 5 bases and 5 bases respectively, with 15 bases between them. The germline V gene encodes CDR1 SGHVS and CDR2 FQNEAQ. This chain's CDR3 is CASSLYGPLETQYF. CDR3 DNA: TGTGCCAGCAGCCTCTACGGGCCCCTCGAGACCCAGTACTTC.

The chain has TRBV13 and TRBJ1-5; D gene uncertain. Trimming removed 0 bases from V and 3 bases from J, with 6 bases in between. CDR3 length: 14 residues. Germline V gives CDR1 PRHDT, CDR2 FYEKMQ (reference sequence). The DNA for the CDR3 is TGTGCCAGCAGCTTAGGGGATGCCAATCAGCCCCAGCATTTT. It translates to CASSLGDANQPQHF.

This chain uses TRBV28 with TRBJ2-4, with D maybe TRBD2 (5 bases). The CDR3 covers 14 residues. V was trimmed by 2 bases and J by 5 bases, leaving 10 bases between them. Germline-derived CDR1 and CDR2 are MDHEN and SYDVKM. The CDR3 protein is CASSLRGGENIQYF. The CDR3 DNA is TGTGCCAGCAGTTTACGGGGTGGCGAAAACATTCAGTACTTC.

This clone has a single count. Other DNA sequences of this sample code for an identical CDR3. J is TRBJ2-7 and V is TRBV11-2, with TRBD1 identical over 7 bases. Unmatched junction bases numbered 1, after V lost 3 bases and J lost 5 bases. This CDR3 has 12 residues. Germline CDR1 and CDR2: SGHAT and FQNNGV. CDR3 sequence (DNA): TGTGCCAGCAGCTTCGACAGGGACGAGCAGTACTTC. This codes for CASSFDRDEQYF. Full variable domain (remainder filled in from reference TRBV11-2 and TRBJ2-7): EAGVAQSPRYKIIEKRQSVAFWCNPISGHATLYWYQQILGQGPKLLIQFQNNGVVDDSQLPKDRFSAERLKGVDSTLKIQPAKLEDSAVYLCASSFDRDEQYFGPGTRLTVT.

The J gene is TRBJ1-6, the V gene TRBV4-3; D is perhaps TRBD1 (6 bases). The CDR3 length is 15 residues. CDR1 and CDR2 from the germline V gene are LGHNA and YSLEER. Trimming stripped 0 bases from V and 8 bases from J, with 11 bases between. The CDR3 sequence: CASSQDRGDYSPLHF. In DNA, the CDR3 is TGCGCCAGCAGCCAAGATAGGGGGGACTATTCACCCCTCCACTTT.

The chain recombines TRBV10-1 with TRBJ2-7, with 12 nucleotides matching TRBD2. J was trimmed by 3 bases and V by 10 bases; bases with no gene match: 19. There are 18 residues in the CDR3. Germline-derived CDR1 and CDR2 are WNHNN and SYGVQD (reference sequence). In DNA, the CDR3 is TGCGCCAACCATCAGGGACTAGCGGGCACTATAAGCCTCTACGAGCAGTACTTC. The encoded protein is CANHQGLAGTISLYEQYF.

V gene TRBV15 combines with J gene TRBJ1-2, with TRBD1 as a possible D gene (5 bases). Germline V CDR1 and CDR2: LNHNV, YYDKDF (reference sequence). V lost 0 bases to trimming and J lost 7 bases, with 21 bases between them. CDR3 length equals 17 residues. CDR3 sequence reads: CATSRDPQVGGLTGYTF. CDR3 DNA sequence: TGTGCCACCAGCAGAGATCCCCAGGTTGGGGGATTGACTGGCTACACCTTC. The full variable domain, rest sourced from reference TRBV15 and TRBJ1-2, is DAMVIQNPRYQVTQFGKPVTLSCSQTLNHNVMYWYQQKSSQAPKLLFHYYDKDFNNEADTPDNFQSRRPNTSFCFLDIRSPGLGDTAMYLCATSRDPQVGGLTGYTFGSGTRLTVV.

The chain uses TRBV7-8 and TRBJ2-2; TRBD2 is a possible D gene (6 bases). CDR1 is SGHVS and CDR2 is FQNEAQ in the germline V gene. Deletions cut 1 base from V and 1 base from J, with 13 bases between. CDR3 size: 17 residues. DNA of the CDR3: TGTGCCAGCAGCTTAGTACGGGTAGCGGTGAACACCGGGGAGCTGTTTTTT. Translating it yields CASSLVRVAVNTGELFF.

J is TRBJ2-2 and V is TRBV28, with a tentative D call TRBD1 (5 bases). Looked up from germline, CDR1 is MDHEN and CDR2 is SYDVKM. V was pared by 5 bases and J by 7 bases, with 23 bases between. This CDR3 has 17 amino acids. Written as DNA, the CDR3 is TGTGCCAGCAGTCTTCCCCAAGGGCCAGGGCGAATCGGGGAGCTGTTTTTT. Translation gives CASSLPQGPGRIGELFF.

The rearrangement links TRBV19 to TRBJ2-5; 11 bases are a match to TRBD2. Germline V lookup: CDR1 LNHDA, CDR2 SQIVND (reference sequence). J lost 0 bases, V lost 5 bases, and 11 bases had no gene match. CDR3 size: 18 residues. The CDR3 loop is CASSDLGTSGPYQETQYF. The CDR3 nucleotides read TGTGCCAGTAGTGATCTGGGGACTAGCGGACCGTACCAAGAGACCCAGTACTTC.

This sequence joins TRBV6-1 and TRBJ2-1, with D perhaps given as TRBD1 or TRBD2 (7 bases each). Germline CDR1 reads MNHNS; CDR2 reads SASEGT. V lost 4 bases to trimming and J lost 15 bases, with 13 bases between them. This CDR3 has 11 residues. In nucleotides, the CDR3 is TGTGCCAGCAGTGCAGGGGGGGGAACGTTCTTC. Its protein product is CASSAGGGTFF.

CDR3 sequence (DNA): TGTGCCAGCAGTTCAGTAGACAGGACGAAATACTCCTACGAGCAGTACTTC. Translating gives CASSSVDRTKYSYEQYF. The genes are TRBV28 and TRBJ2-7; perhaps TRBD1 as D (6 bases). The CDR3 is 17 amino acids. CDR1 MDHEN and CDR2 SYDVKM come from the germline V gene. V was pared by 4 bases and J by 0 bases, with 19 bases between.

Turning to this clone: Other DNA sequences in this specimen translate into the identical CDR3. The rearrangement uses TRBV5-6 and TRBJ2-7, with no clear D. Per the germline V gene, CDR1 is SGHDT and CDR2 is YYEEEE. V was cut by 0 bases and J by 5 bases, with 6 bases left in between. The CDR3 sequence is 12 residues long. DNA of the CDR3: TGTGCCAGCAGCTTGGGGGCTAACGAGCAGTACTTC. Protein: CASSLGANEQYF. Full variable domain (missing parts from reference TRBV5-6 and TRBJ2-7): DAGVTQSPTHLIKTRGQQVTLRCSPKSGHDTVSWYQQALGQGPQFIFQYYEEEERQRGNFPDRFSGHQFPNYSSELNVNALLLGDSALYLCASSLGANEQYFGPGTRLTVT.

The gene calls are TRBV4-1 and TRBJ1-1; no reliable D call. Per germline, CDR1 MGHRA and CDR2 YSYEKL. V dropped 5 bases and J dropped 0 bases, with 7 bases sitting between them. The CDR3 is 13 residues long. CDR3 in DNA: TGCGCCAGCAGCTCGATTATGAACACTGAAGCTTTCTTT. This sequence encodes CASSSIMNTEAFF.

The rearrangement links TRBV18 to TRBJ1-2, with 10 bases identical to TRBD1. V trimming: 0 bases; J trimming: 6 bases; junction bases outside the gene matches: 7. The CDR3 loop spans 16 amino acids. In germline, CDR1 is KGHSH, CDR2 LQKENI. The CDR3 bases are TGTGCCAGCTCACCACCCGGGACAGGGGTTAAGGATGGCTACACCTTC. This sequence encodes CASSPPGTGVKDGYTF. The entire variable domain, with the rest obtained from reference TRBV18 and TRBJ1-2, is as follows: NAGVMQNPRHLVRRRGQEARLRCSPMKGHSHVYWYRQLPEEGLKFMVYLQKENIIDESGMPKERFSAEFPKEGPSILRIQQVVRGDSAAYFCASSPPGTGVKDGYTFGSGTRLTVV.

This chain links TRBV4-1 with TRBJ1-4, with TRBD1 matching 7 bases. The V segment lost 0 bases and the J segment 4 bases; nucleotides outside the gene matches: 5. Looked up from germline, CDR1 is MGHRA and CDR2 is YSYEKL. The CDR3 extends over 16 amino acids. CDR3 sequence (DNA): TGCGCCAGCAGCCAAGAATGGGGGACAGTTAATGAAAAACTGTTTTTT. Translation gives CASSQEWGTVNEKLFF.

The V gene is TRBV4-3, the J gene TRBJ2-1, with 10 nucleotides matching TRBD2. Germline CDR1 LGHNA, CDR2 YSLEER. This CDR3 comprises 16 residues. V was clipped by 0 bases and J by 4 bases; unmatched bases: 3. Here the CDR3 reads CASSQEETSGYNEQFF. The CDR3, as DNA: TGCGCCAGCAGCCAAGAGGAGACTAGCGGGTACAATGAGCAGTTCTTC.

The chain recombines TRBV7-9 with TRBJ2-7, with TRBD2 matching 11 bases. The germline V gene has CDR1 SEHNR and CDR2 FQNEAQ (reference sequence). This CDR3 is 15 amino acids long. Losses at the gene ends were 5 bases for V and 2 bases for J; bases not matched to a gene: 5. The CDR3 region has the DNA TGTGCCAGCAGCGCGGGACTAGCGGCGGCCTACGAGCAGTACTTC. It yields the protein CASSAGLAAAYEQYF.

This clone was counted between two and nine times. The CDR3 loop reads CAWAQGLSGNTIYF. CDR3 coding DNA: TGTGCCTGGGCACAGGGGCTCTCTGGAAACACCATATATTTT. V and J are TRBV30 and TRBJ1-3; 7 bases fit TRBD1. In germline, CDR1 is GTSNPN, CDR2 SVGIG (reference sequence). This CDR3 comprises 14 residues. Trimming removed 5 bases from V and 0 bases from J; junction bases left unmatched: 4.

This chain connects TRBV6-5 to TRBJ2-7; D remains ambiguous. Trimming removed 0 bases from V and 3 bases from J, with 9 bases in between. CDR1 and CDR2 from the germline V gene are MNHEY and SVGAGI. This CDR3 comprises 14 residues. CDR3 in DNA: TGTGCCAGCAGTTACTCTACGGCAGACTACGAGCAGTACTTC. It yields the protein CASSYSTADYEQYF.